This TCR beta chain was profiled in a study of radiotherapy plus CTLA-4 blockade in lung cancer (dated by TCRdb to 2016 to 2018). Describing the broader study: Among the enrolled patients, about 19% had an objective response, and 31% reached disease control.

Trimmed from V: 7 bases; trimmed from J: 7 bases; junction bases lacking a gene match: 12. Via the germline V gene, CDR1 is SQVTM and CDR2 ANQGSEA. The CDR3 has 15 amino acids, counting the end cysteine and phenylalanine. Only the CDR3 DNA is retained, 45 bases long and in frame from the first base. The investigation overall reported the following: Early dynamic changes in blood T cell clones, together with increased serum interferon-beta after radiation, were reported as the strongest predictors of response. TCR clones derived from tumors expanded in peripheral blood after treatment with radiotherapy and ipilimumab.

Note on this clone: Its antigen is currently not known. Base quality data are lacking; no much larger clone is found one base away.

Focal radiation therapy combined with CTLA-4 blockade (ipilimumab) was tested in patients with chemo-refractory metastatic non-small-cell lung cancer. The protocol used for the library was the immunoSEQ multiplex PCR assay. TCRdb took this table from immuneACCESS and kept in-frame rearrangements with V and J called. Such tables lack part of the clones; where checked against another copy, unresolved V genes explain under half of the gap, and the rest is unexplained. The sample has 95,000 to 150,000 clones on record, 90% of them singletons. The ten top clones hold about 7% of the sample. The chain was built from TRBV29-1 and TRBJ2-7; 14 bases in the middle match TRBD2. Sequences were derived from peripheral blood, sampled from a patient treated with radiotherapy plus ipilimumab. The sequence was obtained from a human donor with non-small cell lung cancer that progressed on radiotherapy plus ipilimumab. CDR3 reads: CSAGWTSGRSREQYF. The DNA reads as follows: TGCAGCGCCGGATGGACTAGCGGGAGGTCCCGGGAGCAGTACTTC.